Listed below are T cell receptor beta chains from one sample, sequenced in a study of T-cell reconstitution after alpha-beta-depleted transplantation in children. TCRdb fed the PCR reads into MiXCR, producing one record per CDR3 protein. The sample lists hundreds of thousands of distinct CDR3 sequences, around 17% occurring once. The specimen was PBMCs from the stem cell graft donor, collected from the stem cell graft. The origin of the receptors is a human donor who donated a stem cell graft to a child with acute myeloid leukemia. Each CDR3 is given with its conserved first and last residue. A D gene is named only where the DNA matches it firmly. Only some rows state a clone size, as once, few, many or a class for expanded clones.

many	TRBD1	TRBV12-3/TRBV12-4	TRBJ1-5	CASSSGQDRNQPQHF	TGTGCCAGCAGTTCCGGACAGGACCGCAATCAGCCCCAGCATTTT
.	.	TRBV6-6	TRBJ1-3	CASSETAFSGNTIYF	TGTGCCTCCTCCGAGACAGCCTTCTCTGGAAACACCATATATTTT
many	.	TRBV6-1	TRBJ1-3	CASIGLAGNTIYF	TGTGCCAGCATTGGACTTGCGGGAAACACCATATATTTT
few	.	TRBV4-3	TRBJ2-2	CASSQEVGFSTGELFF	TGCGCCAGCAGCCAAGAAGTTGGATTTAGCACCGGGGAGCTGTTTTTT
few	.	TRBV12-3/TRBV12-4	TRBJ1-1	CASSYPGTPAFF	TGTGCCAGCAGCTACCCCGGGACGCCTGCTTTCTTT
many	TRBD1	TRBV5-1	TRBJ1-1	CASSFGTGLNTEAFF	TGCGCCAGCAGCTTCGGGACAGGGCTAAACACTGAAGCTTTCTTT
few	TRBD1	TRBV12-3/TRBV12-4	TRBJ2-2	CASSTRDRGSLRGELFF	TGTGCCAGCAGTACCCGGGACAGGGGATCCCTTAGGGGGGAGCTGTTTTTT
.	.	TRBV15	TRBJ2-2	CATSRDASRAGELFF	TGTGCCACCAGCAGAGATGCGTCCCGCGCCGGGGAGCTGTTTTTT
.	TRBD1	TRBV4-2	TRBJ1-4	CASSRITGGDSTNEKLFF	TGTGCCAGCAGCCGCATCACAGGGGGCGATTCAACTAATGAAAAACTGTTTTTT
.	TRBD1	TRBV15	TRBJ2-5	CATSRDPRGRRETQYF	TGTGCCACCAGCAGAGACCCCAGGGGGAGACGAGAGACCCAGTACTTC
.	TRBD1	TRBV4-3	TRBJ1-3	CASSQDIPTPGTVGNTIYF	TGCGCCAGCAGCCAAGATATTCCTACACCAGGGACAGTCGGAAACACCATATATTTT
few	TRBD1	TRBV20-1	TRBJ2-5	CSASRTGRETQYF	TGCAGTGCTTCCCGGACAGGGAGAGAGACCCAGTACTTC
.	TRBD1	TRBV24-1	TRBJ2-2	CATSDLPGQGLSPGELFF	TGTGCCACCAGTGATTTGCCAGGACAGGGCTTAAGCCCCGGGGAGCTGTTTTTT
few	TRBD1	TRBV7-2	TRBJ1-2	CASSPIDRVYGYTF	TGTGCCAGCAGCCCAATCGACAGGGTTTATGGCTACACCTTC
few	TRBD1	TRBV12-3/TRBV12-4	TRBJ2-3	CASSWDRGPADTQYF	TGTGCCAGCAGTTGGGACAGGGGGCCGGCAGATACGCAGTATTTT
.	.	TRBV7-9	TRBJ2-7	CASSLEGSEQYF	TGTGCCAGCAGCTTAGAGGGTTCCGAGCAGTACTTC
.	.	TRBV5-5	TRBJ1-1	CASSLTRLQEAFF	TGTGCCAGCAGCTTGACCAGGCTCCAAGAAGCTTTCTTT
many	.	TRBV12-3/TRBV12-4	TRBJ2-5	CASTLGGGEETQYF	TGTGCCAGCACCCTAGGGGGGGGTGAGGAGACCCAGTACTTC
.	TRBD1	TRBV7-8	TRBJ1-4	CASSITGGNGNEEKLFF	TGTGCCAGCAGCATAACAGGGGGTAACGGTAATGAGGAAAAACTGTTTTTT
many	.	TRBV20-1	TRBJ1-3	CSATTGISGNTIYF	TGCAGTGCTACTACGGGAATCTCTGGAAACACCATATATTTT
few	TRBD1	TRBV4-3	TRBJ1-2	CASSQVQGANYGYTF	TGCGCCAGCAGCCAAGTTCAGGGGGCGAACTATGGCTACACCTTC
many	.	TRBV20-1	TRBJ2-7	CSAVQGNYEQYF	TGCAGTGCTGTACAGGGTAACTACGAGCAGTACTTC
few	TRBD1	TRBV20-1	TRBJ1-2	CSARVLVGQAEGYGYTF	TGCAGTGCTAGAGTTCTGGTTGGACAGGCGGAAGGATATGGCTACACCTTC
few	TRBD1	TRBV20-1	TRBJ1-1	CSARDRIYTEAFF	TGCAGTGCTAGGGACAGGATCTACACTGAAGCTTTCTTT
many	TRBD1	TRBV20-1	TRBJ1-6	CSASQGGNNSPLHF	TGCAGTGCTTCCCAGGGGGGCAACAATTCACCCCTCCACTTT